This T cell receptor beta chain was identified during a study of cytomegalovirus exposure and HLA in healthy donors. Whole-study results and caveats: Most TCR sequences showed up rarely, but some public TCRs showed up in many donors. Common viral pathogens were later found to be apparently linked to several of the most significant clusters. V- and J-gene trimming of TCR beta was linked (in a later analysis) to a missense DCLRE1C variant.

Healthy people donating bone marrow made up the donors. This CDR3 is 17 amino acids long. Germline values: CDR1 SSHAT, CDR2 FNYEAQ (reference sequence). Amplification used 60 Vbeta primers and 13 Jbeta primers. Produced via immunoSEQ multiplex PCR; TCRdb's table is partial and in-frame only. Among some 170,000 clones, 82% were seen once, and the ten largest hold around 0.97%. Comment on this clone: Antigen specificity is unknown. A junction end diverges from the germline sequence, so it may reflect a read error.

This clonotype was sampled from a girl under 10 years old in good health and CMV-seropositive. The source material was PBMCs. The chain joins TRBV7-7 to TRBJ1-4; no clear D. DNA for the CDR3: TGTGCTAGCAGCTTTCCCCCCGGCGGGGCAACTAATGAAAAACTGTTTTTT. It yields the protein CASSFPPGGATNEKLFF.